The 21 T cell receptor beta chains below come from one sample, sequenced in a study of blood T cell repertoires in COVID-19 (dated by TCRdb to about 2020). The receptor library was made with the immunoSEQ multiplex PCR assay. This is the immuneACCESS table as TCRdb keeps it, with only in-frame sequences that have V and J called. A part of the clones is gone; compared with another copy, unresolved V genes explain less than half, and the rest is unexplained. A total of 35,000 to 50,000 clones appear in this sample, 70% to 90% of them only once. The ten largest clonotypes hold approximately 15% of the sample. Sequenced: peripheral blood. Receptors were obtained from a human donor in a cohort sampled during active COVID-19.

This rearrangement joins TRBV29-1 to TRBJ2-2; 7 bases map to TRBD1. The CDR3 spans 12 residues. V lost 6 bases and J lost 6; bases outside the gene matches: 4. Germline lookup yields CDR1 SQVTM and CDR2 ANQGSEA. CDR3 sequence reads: CSVTGTAGELFF. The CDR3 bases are TGCAGCGTCACCGGGACAGCCGGGGAGCTGTTTTTT.

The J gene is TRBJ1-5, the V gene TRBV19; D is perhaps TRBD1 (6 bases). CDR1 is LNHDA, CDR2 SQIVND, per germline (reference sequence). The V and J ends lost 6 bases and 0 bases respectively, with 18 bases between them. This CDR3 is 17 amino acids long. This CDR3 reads CASSMTGPDRSNQPQHF. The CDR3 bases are TGTGCCAGTAGCATGACAGGCCCCGACCGTAGCAATCAGCCCCAGCATTTT. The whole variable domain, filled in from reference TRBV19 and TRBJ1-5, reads DGGITQSPKYLFRKEGQNVTLSCEQNLNHDAMYWYRQDPGQGLRLIYYSQIVNDFQKGDIAEGYSVSREKKESFPLTVTSAQKNPTAFYLCASSMTGPDRSNQPQHFGDGTRLSIL.

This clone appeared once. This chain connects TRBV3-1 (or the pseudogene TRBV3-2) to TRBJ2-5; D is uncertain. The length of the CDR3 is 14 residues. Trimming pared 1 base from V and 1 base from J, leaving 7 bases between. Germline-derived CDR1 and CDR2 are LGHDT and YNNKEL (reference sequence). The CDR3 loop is CASSQAPFQETQYF. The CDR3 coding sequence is TGTGCCAGCAGCCAAGCCCCCTTCCAAGAGACCCAGTACTTC.

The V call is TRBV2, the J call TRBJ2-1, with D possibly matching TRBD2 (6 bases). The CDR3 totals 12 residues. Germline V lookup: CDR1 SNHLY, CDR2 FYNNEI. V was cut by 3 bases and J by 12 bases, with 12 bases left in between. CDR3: CASSDRDFTQFF. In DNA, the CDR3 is TGTGCCAGCAGTGACAGGGACTTCACGCAGTTCTTC.

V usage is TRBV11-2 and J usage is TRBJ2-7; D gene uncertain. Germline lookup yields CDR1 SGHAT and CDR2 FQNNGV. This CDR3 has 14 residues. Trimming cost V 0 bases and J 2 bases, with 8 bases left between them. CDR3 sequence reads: CASSLERRAYEQYF. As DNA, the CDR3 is TGTGCCAGCAGCTTAGAGCGGCGAGCCTACGAGCAGTACTTC.

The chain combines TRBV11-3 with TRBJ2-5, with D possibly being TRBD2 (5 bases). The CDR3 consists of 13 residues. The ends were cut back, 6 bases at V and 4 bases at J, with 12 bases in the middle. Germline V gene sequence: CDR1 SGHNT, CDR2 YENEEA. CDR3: CASSSHRGETQYF. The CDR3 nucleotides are TGTGCCAGCAGTTCCCACCGGGGAGAGACCCAGTACTTC.

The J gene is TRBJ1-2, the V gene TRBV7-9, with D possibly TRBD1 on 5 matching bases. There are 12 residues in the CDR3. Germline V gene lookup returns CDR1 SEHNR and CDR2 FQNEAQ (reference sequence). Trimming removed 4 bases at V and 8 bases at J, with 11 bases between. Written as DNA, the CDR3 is TGTGCCAGCAGCTCCGGGGGAATCGGCTACACCTTC. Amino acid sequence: CASSSGGIGYTF.

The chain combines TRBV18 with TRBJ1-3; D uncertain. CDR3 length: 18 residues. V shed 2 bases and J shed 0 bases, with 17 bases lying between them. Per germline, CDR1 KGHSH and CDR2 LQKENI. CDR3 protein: CASSPFGIGLSSGNTIYF. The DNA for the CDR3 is TGTGCCAGCTCACCATTCGGGATCGGCCTGAGCTCTGGAAACACCATATATTTT. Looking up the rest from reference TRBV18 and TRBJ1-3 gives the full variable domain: NAGVMQNPRHLVRRRGQEARLRCSPMKGHSHVYWYRQLPEEGLKFMVYLQKENIIDESGMPKERFSAEFPKEGPSILRIQQVVRGDSAAYFCASSPFGIGLSSGNTIYFGEGSWLTVV.

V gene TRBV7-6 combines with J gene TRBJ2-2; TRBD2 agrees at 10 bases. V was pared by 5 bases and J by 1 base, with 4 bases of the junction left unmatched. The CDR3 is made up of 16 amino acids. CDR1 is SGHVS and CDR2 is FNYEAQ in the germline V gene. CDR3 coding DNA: TGTGCCAGCAGCCTTAGCGGGGGGCAGAACACCGGGGAGCTGTTTTTT. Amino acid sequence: CASSLSGGQNTGELFF.

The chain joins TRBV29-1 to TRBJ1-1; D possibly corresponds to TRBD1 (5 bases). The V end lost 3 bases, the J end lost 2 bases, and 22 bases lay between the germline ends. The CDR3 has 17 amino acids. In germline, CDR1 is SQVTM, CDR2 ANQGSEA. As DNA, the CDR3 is TGCAGCGTTGAGGCCAGGGCGTCTGGTTCACCAAACACTGAAGCTTTCTTT. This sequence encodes CSVEARASGSPNTEAFF.

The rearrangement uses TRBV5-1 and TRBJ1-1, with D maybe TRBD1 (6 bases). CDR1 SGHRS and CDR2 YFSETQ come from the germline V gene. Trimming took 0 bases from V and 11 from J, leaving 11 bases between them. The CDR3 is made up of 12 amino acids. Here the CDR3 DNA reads TGCGCCAGCAGCTTGGGGGACATGGGCGCTTTCTTT. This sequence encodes CASSLGDMGAFF.

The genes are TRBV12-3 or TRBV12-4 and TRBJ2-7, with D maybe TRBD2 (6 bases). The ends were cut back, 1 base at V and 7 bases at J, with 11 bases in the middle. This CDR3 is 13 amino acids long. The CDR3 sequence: CASSLGRRGEQYF. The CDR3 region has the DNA TGTGCCAGCAGTTTAGGCCGCCGGGGGGAGCAGTACTTC.

The CDR3 reads CASSLGRGATEAFF. DNA for the CDR3: TGTGCCAGCAGCTTGGGAAGGGGCGCGACTGAAGCTTTCTTT. The chain is built from TRBV5-4 and TRBJ1-1; tentative D call: TRBD1 (5 bases). Trimming pared 0 bases from V and 5 bases from J, leaving 11 bases between. The CDR3 loop spans 14 amino acids. Germline CDR1 SGHNT, CDR2 YYREEE (reference sequence). The whole variable domain, filled in from reference TRBV5-4 and TRBJ1-1, reads ETGVTQSPTHLIKTRGQQVTLRCSSQSGHNTVSWYQQALGQGPQFIFQYYREEENGRGNFPPRFSGLQFPNYSSELNVNALELDDSALYLCASSLGRGATEAFFGQGTRLTVV.

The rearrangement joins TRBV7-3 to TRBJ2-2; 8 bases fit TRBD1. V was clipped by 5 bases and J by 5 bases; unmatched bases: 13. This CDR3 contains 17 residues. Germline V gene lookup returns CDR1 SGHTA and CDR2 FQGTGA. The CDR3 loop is CASSGRTQGARTGELFF. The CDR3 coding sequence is TGTGCCAGCAGCGGTCGGACTCAGGGGGCCAGGACCGGGGAGCTGTTTTTT.

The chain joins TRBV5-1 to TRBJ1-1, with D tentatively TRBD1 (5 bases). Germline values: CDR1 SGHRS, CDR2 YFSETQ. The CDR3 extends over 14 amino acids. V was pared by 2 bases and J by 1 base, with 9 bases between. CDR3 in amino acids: CASSFTGSNTEAFF. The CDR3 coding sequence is TGCGCCAGCAGCTTTACAGGCTCGAACACTGAAGCTTTCTTT.

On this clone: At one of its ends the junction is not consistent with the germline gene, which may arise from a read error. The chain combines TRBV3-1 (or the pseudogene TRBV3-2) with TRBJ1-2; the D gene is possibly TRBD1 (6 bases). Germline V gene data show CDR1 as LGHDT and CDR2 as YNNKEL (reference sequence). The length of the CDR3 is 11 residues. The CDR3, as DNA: TGTGCCAGCAGCCTTGGACAGTTCCCCCTCTTC. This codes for CASSLGQFPLF.

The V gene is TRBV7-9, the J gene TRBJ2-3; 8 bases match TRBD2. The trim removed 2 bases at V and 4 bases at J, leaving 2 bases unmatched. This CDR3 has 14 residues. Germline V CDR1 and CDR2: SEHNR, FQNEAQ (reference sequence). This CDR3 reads CASSLRGGPDTQYF. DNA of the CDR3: TGTGCCAGCAGCTTACGGGGGGGCCCAGATACGCAGTATTTT.

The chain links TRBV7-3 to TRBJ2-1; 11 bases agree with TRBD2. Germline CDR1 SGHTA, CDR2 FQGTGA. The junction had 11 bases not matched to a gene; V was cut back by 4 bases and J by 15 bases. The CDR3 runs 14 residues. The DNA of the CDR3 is TGTGCCAGCAGCTCAACCGGGACTAGCGGCCCCACGTTCTTC. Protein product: CASSSTGTSGPTFF.

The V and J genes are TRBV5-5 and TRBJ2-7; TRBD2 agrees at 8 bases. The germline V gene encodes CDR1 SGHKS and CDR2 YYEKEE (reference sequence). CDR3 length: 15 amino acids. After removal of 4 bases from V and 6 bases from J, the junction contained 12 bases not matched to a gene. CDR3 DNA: TGTGCCAGCAGCAACGGACTAGCTCCAACCTCCGAGCAGTACTTC. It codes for CASSNGLAPTSEQYF.

The CDR3 nucleotides are TGCGCCAGCAGCTTGGGACAGCTCTACGAGCAGTACTTC. This encodes CASSLGQLYEQYF. The genes are TRBV5-1 and TRBJ2-7, with D perhaps TRBD1 (5 bases). Between the trimmed V and J ends, which lost 0 bases and 3 bases, there was a span of 7 bases. Germline V gene data show CDR1 as SGHRS and CDR2 as YFSETQ. This CDR3 has 13 amino acids.

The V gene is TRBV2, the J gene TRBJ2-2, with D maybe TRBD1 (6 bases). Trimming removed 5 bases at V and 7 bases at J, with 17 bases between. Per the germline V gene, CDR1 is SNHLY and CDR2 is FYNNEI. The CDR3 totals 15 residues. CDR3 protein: CASSRLRQASGELFF. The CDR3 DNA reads TGTGCCAGCAGTCGCCTCCGACAGGCAAGCGGGGAGCTGTTTTTT.